The TCR beta chain under discussion was sequenced for a study of blood T cell repertoires in COVID-19. The assay was immunoSEQ multiplex PCR, and TCRdb's table has in-frame clones only and misses some. In the table there are 350,000 to 450,000 clones, approximately 89% of which are singletons. This CDR3 has 16 residues. With V trimmed by 3 bases and J by 5 bases, 13 bases remained unmatched. Looked up from germline, CDR1 is DFQATT and CDR2 is SNEGSKA (reference sequence). This sequence was found in a woman aged 40 to 55 with COVID-19, enrolled during active disease. The V and J genes are TRBV20-1 and TRBJ1-5; 7 bases fit TRBD1. Sequencing used peripheral blood. The chain's CDR3 is CSASRNTGTGDQPQHF. The DNA for the CDR3 is TGCAGTGCTAGTCGGAATACGGGAACAGGGGATCAGCCCCAGCATTTT.